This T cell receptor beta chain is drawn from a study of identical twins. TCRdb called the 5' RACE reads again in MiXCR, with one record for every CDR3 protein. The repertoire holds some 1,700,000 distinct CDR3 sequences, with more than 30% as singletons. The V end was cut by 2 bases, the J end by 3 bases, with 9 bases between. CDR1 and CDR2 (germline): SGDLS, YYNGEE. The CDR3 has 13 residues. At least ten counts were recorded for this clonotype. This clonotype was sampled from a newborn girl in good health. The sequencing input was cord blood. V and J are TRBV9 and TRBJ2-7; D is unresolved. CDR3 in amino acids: CASSVGSVYEQYF. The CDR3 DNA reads TGTGCCAGCAGCGTCGGTTCCGTCTACGAGCAGTACTTC.